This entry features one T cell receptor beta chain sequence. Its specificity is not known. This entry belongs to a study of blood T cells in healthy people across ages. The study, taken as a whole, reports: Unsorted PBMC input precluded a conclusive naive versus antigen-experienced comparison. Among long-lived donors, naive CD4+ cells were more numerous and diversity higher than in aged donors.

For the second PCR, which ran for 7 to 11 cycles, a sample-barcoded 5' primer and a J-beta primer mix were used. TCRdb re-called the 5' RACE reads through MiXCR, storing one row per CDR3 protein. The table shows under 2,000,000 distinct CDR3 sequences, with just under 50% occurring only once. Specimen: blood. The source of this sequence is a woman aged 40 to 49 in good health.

The CDR3 DNA is TGTGCCACCAGCAGAGATCGTGGAGGGGAGACCCAGTTCTTC. Protein sequence: CATSRDRGGETQFF. The chain is built from TRBV15 and TRBJ2-5, with D maybe TRBD2 (6 bases). The DNA end is a closer match to TRBJ2-1, so the J assignment may be wrong. The CDR3 is made up of 14 amino acids. CDR1 is LNHNV and CDR2 is YYDKDF in the germline V gene (reference sequence).